The clone carrying this T cell receptor beta chain was seen a few times. The antigen remains unidentified. This specimen comes from a study of T-cell reconstitution after alpha-beta-depleted transplantation in children. The germline V gene encodes CDR1 SGHRS and CDR2 YFSETQ. Trimming took 2 bases from V and 2 from J; bases not matched to a gene: 7. CDR3 length equals 16 residues. During its preparation, the TCRbeta library received unique molecular identifiers. TCRdb processed the PCR reads anew with MiXCR; each CDR3 protein has one entry. The sample carries fewer than 550,000 distinct CDR3 sequences, 15% to 20% recorded once. Study results and limitations: Newly generated T cells supplied most T-cell counts and diversity one year post-transplant. Several hundred graft clones that had expanded were reportedly the source of alpha-beta T cells about two months after transplant. Several patients had high TCRbeta diversity at day 60; it came from surviving recipient T cells and thymic progenitors.

This TCR derives from a boy in the first two years of life who had a stem cell transplant for Wiskott-Aldrich syndrome, so the T cells may come from the graft donor. Sample: PBMCs, mostly from graft donor cells, taken 360 days after TCRalphabeta/CD19-depleted stem cell transplant. The chain has TRBV5-1 and TRBJ2-5; 9 nucleotides align to TRBD1. CDR3 loop: CASSFGQGRGQETQYF. The CDR3 DNA follows: TGCGCCAGCAGCTTCGGACAGGGGAGGGGACAAGAGACCCAGTACTTC.